This TCR beta chain is drawn from a study of T cell responses to AZD1222 COVID-19 vaccine. Concerning this clone: What it binds is unknown.

V was shortened by 8 bases and J by 6 bases, with 13 bases between the two germline ends. The CDR3 is 13 residues long. Germline V gives CDR1 MGHDK, CDR2 SYGVNS. The assay was immunoSEQ multiplex PCR, and TCRdb's table has in-frame clones only and misses some. Of tens of thousands of clones listed, 70% to 90% were seen once; the top ten hold 7%. Broader study findings: Seropositive status at baseline applied to only five to seven AZD1222 recipients.

The chain combines TRBV25-1 with TRBJ1-4; tentatively, D is TRBD1 (5 bases). This sequence originates from an adult in good health. Specimen: peripheral blood, collected on day 0 of AZD1222 vaccination. CDR3 sequence: CASSGGGYEKLFF. CDR3 DNA: TGTGCCAGCTCTGGGGGGGGGTATGAAAAACTGTTTTTT.